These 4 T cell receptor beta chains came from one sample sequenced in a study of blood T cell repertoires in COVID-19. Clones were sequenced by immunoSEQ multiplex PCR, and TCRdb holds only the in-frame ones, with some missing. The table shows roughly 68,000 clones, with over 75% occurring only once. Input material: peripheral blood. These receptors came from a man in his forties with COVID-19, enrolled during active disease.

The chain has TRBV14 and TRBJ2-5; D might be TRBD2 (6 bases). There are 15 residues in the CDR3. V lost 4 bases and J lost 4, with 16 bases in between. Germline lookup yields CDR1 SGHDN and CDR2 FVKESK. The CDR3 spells CASSRSPLGGETQYF. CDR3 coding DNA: TGTGCCAGCAGCCGAAGCCCCCTGGGGGGAGAGACCCAGTACTTC.

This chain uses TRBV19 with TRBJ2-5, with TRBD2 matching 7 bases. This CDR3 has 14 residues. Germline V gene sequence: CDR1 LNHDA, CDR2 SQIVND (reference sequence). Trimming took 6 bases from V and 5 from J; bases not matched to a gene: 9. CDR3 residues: CASRRSSGLETQYF. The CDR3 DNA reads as TGTGCCAGTAGGCGGTCTAGCGGTCTTGAGACCCAGTACTTC.

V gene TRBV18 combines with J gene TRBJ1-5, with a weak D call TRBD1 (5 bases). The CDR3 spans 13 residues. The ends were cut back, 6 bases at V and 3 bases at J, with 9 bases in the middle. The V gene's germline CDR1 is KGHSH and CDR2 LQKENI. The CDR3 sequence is CASSGQNNQPQHF. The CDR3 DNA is TGTGCCAGCTCGGGGCAGAACAATCAGCCCCAGCATTTT.

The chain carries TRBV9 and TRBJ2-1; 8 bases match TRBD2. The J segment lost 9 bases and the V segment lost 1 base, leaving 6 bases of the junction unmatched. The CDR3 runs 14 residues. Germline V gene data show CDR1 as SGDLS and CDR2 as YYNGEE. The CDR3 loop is CASSVTSGGGEQFF. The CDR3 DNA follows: TGTGCCAGCAGCGTAACAAGCGGGGGTGGTGAGCAGTTCTTC.